The entry below describes one T cell receptor (beta chain). The sample is drawn from a study of T cells in Graves' hyperthyroidism and ophthalmopathy. Graves' hyperthyroidism without ophthalmopathy progression within 18 months was termed stable. Uncontrolled infection, other autoimmune disease, pregnancy or lactation led to exclusion. It was RNA transcripts that yielded the amplified TCR beta CDR3 regions. The HTBI primer set drove a first-round RT-PCR of the TCR CDR3. Each CDR3 protein is one row after TCRdb ran MiXCR on the multiplex PCR reads. This table holds some 400,000 distinct CDR3 sequences, approximately 15% found once. V lost 2 bases, J lost 4 bases, and 4 bases lay in between. This CDR3 has 12 residues. Germline values: CDR1 MNHEY, CDR2 SVGEGT.

The chain couples TRBV6-2 or TRBV6-3 to TRBJ2-3; unclear D gene. The source of this sequence is a woman in her fifties or sixties with Graves' hyperthyroidism. What was sequenced was blood. For the CDR3, the DNA is TGTGCCAGCAGTTACGGCCCAGATACGCAGTATTTT. Its protein product is CASSYGPDTQYF.